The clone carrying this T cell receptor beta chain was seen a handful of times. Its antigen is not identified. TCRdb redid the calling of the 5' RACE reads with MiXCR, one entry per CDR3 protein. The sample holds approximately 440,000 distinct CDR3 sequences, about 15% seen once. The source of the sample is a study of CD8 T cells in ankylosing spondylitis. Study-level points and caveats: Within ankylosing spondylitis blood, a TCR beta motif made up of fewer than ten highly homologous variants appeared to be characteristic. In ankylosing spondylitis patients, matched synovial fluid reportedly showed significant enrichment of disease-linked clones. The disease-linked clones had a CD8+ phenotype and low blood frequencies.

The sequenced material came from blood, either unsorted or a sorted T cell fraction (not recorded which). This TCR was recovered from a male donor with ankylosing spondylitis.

The CDR3 here is CASSLVPYPSTDTQYF. Here the CDR3 DNA reads TGCGCCAGCAGCTTGGTCCCTTACCCTAGCACAGATACGCAGTATTTT. V gene TRBV5-1 combines with J gene TRBJ2-3; the D is unclear. Germline lookup yields CDR1 SGHRS and CDR2 YFSETQ. The CDR3 is 16 amino acids. Trimming shortened V by 0 bases and J by 0 bases, and 11 bases separated the two germline ends.